One and the same sample provided the 5 T cell receptor beta chains below, sequenced in a study of CD8 T cells in ankylosing spondylitis. One entry per CDR3 protein results from TCRdb running MiXCR on the 5' RACE reads. The data hold approximately 550,000 distinct CDR3 sequences, with roughly 12% observed a single time. Study-level points and caveats: Blood from ankylosing spondylitis patients appeared to carry a characteristic roughly 8-variant TCR beta motif.

These receptors have no known antigen. Sequencing was done on a sample of blood, either unsorted or a sorted T cell fraction (not recorded which). The receptors shown here come from a male donor with ankylosing spondylitis.

A few counts support this clonotype. The chain employs TRBV24-1 and TRBJ2-3; TRBD1 matches at 7 bases. With V trimmed by 4 bases and J by 0 bases, 9 bases remained unmatched. The CDR3 totals 17 residues. CDR1 is KGHDR and CDR2 is SFDVKD in the germline V gene. CDR3 DNA sequence: TGTGCCACCAGTGAACGGACAGGCCGGTCTAGCACAGATACGCAGTATTTT. It codes for CATSERTGRSSTDTQYF.

The chain links TRBV20-1 to TRBJ2-1; no definite D call. Deletions cut 1 base from V and 0 bases from J, with 13 bases between. The germline V gene encodes CDR1 DFQATT and CDR2 SNEGSKA (reference sequence). CDR3 size: 16 residues. CDR3 loop: CSARGFDFSSYNEQFF. The CDR3, as DNA: TGCAGTGCTAGAGGGTTCGACTTCAGCTCCTACAATGAGCAGTTCTTC.

The rearrangement links TRBV7-2 to TRBJ1-1; 11 positions match TRBD1. V lost 4 bases to trimming and J lost 10 bases; unmatched junction nucleotides: 14. Germline V gene data show CDR1 as SGHTA and CDR2 as FQGNSA. The CDR3 runs to 16 residues. In DNA form, the CDR3 reads TGTGCCAGCAGCTCGGCGCACGGGACAGGGGGGGATGGAGCTTTCTTT. Amino acid sequence: CASSSAHGTGGDGAFF.

The gene calls are TRBV25-1 and TRBJ2-3, with D tentatively TRBD1 or TRBD2 (5 bases each). V was cut by 1 base and J by 8 bases, with 16 bases left in between. This CDR3 is 15 amino acids long. CDR1 is MGHDK and CDR2 is SYGVNS in the germline V gene. CDR3 coding DNA: TGTGCCAGCAGTGAATCTGGGGGACGGGGTGGTACGCAGTATTTT. It translates to CASSESGGRGGTQYF.

V and J are TRBV6-5 and TRBJ1-2; 10 positions agree with TRBD1. J gave up 9 bases and V 0 bases, and 13 bases lay outside the gene matches. Germline loops: CDR1 MNHEY, CDR2 SVGAGI. The CDR3 runs to 17 residues. The CDR3 loop is CASSYSTGGSGKPSYTF. The DNA for the CDR3 is TGTGCCAGCAGTTACTCGACAGGGGGCTCCGGTAAGCCTAGCTACACCTTC.